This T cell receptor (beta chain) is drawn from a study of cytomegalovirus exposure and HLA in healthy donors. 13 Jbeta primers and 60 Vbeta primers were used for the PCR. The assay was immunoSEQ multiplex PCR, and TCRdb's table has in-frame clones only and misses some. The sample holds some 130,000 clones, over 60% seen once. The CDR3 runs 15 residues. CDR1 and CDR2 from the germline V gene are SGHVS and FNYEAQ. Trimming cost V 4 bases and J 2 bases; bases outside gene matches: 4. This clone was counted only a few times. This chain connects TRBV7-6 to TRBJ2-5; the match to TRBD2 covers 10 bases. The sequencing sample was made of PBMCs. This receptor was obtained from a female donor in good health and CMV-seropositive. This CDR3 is CASSSSGSGQETQYF. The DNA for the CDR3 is TGTGCCAGCAGCTCTAGCGGGAGTGGGCAAGAGACCCAGTACTTC.